The 9 T cell receptor beta chains presented below share a single source sample, sequenced in a study of T cell responses to AZD1222 COVID-19 vaccine. The protocol was immunoSEQ multiplex PCR, while the TCRdb copy is restricted to in-frame clones and leaves out a portion. Among some 150,000 clones listed, approximately 90% were seen once. The material was peripheral blood, obtained on day 0 of AZD1222 vaccination. Every receptor here comes from an adult in good health.

The chain carries TRBV28 and TRBJ2-5, with 12 bases aligning to TRBD2. CDR1 MDHEN and CDR2 SYDVKM come from the germline V gene. The V and J ends lost 3 bases and 5 bases, in that order; junction bases with no gene match: 10. The CDR3 covers 17 residues. The CDR3 reads CASSLSSGRARGETQYF. CDR3 DNA: TGTGCCAGCAGTTTGTCTAGCGGGAGGGCCAGGGGGGAGACCCAGTACTTC.

The chain has TRBV12-5 and TRBJ1-1, with TRBD1 matching over 10 bases. CDR3 length equals 13 residues. CDR1 and CDR2 (germline): LGHNT, FRNRAP. Losses at the gene ends were 1 base for V and 10 bases for J; bases not matched to a gene: 3. CDR3 loop: CASGLGQGARAFF. The CDR3 DNA sequence: TGTGCTAGTGGTTTGGGACAGGGGGCTAGAGCTTTCTTT. The entire variable domain, with the rest obtained from reference TRBV12-5 and TRBJ1-1, is as follows: DARVTQTPRHKVTEMGQEVTMRCQPILGHNTVFWYRQTMMQGLELLAYFRNRAPLDDSGMPKDRFSAEMPDATLATLKIQPSEPRDSAVYFCASGLGQGARAFFGQGTRLTVV.

The rearrangement links TRBV10-3 to TRBJ1-5; TRBD1 matches 8 bases. The junction had 9 bases not matched to a gene; V was cut back by 8 bases and J by 6 bases. CDR1 and CDR2 from the germline V gene are ENHRY and SYGVKD. This CDR3 comprises 14 residues. The CDR3 DNA is TGTGCCATCGCCGCAGGGGGCGATTTTCAGCCCCAGCATTTT. It translates to CAIAAGGDFQPQHF.

This chain links TRBV4-3 with TRBJ2-1, with TRBD2 matching over 13 bases. With 3 bases clipped from V and 6 bases from J, the junction kept 2 bases outside the gene matches. The CDR3 is made up of 15 amino acids. CDR1 is LGHNA and CDR2 is YSLEER in the germline V gene. CDR3 region: CASSHGLAGVNEQFF. CDR3 bases: TGCGCCAGCAGCCATGGACTAGCGGGAGTCAATGAGCAGTTCTTC.

The chain uses TRBV3-1 (or the pseudogene TRBV3-2) and TRBJ2-5; tentatively, D is TRBD1 or TRBD2 (5 bases each). There are 17 residues in the CDR3. With 2 bases removed from V and 6 bases from J, the gap between germline ends came to 22 bases. Germline assignment: CDR1 LGHDT and CDR2 YNNKEL (reference sequence). In DNA form, the CDR3 reads TGTGCCAGCAGCCAACAATACCGGGACCTTGGTGGAAAGACCCAGTACTTC. Translating gives CASSQQYRDLGGKTQYF.

In DNA form, the CDR3 reads TGTGGCGACTGGGAGACCCAGTACTTC. This sequence encodes CGDWETQYF. The chain has TRBV21-1 and TRBJ2-5; the listed D gene, TRBD2, was not tested against the DNA. TRBV21-1 is designated a pseudogene. This CDR3 spans 9 amino acids.

This sequence joins TRBV6-1 and TRBJ1-5; no definite D call. Germline V gives CDR1 MNHNS, CDR2 SASEGT. The CDR3 sequence is 16 residues long. Trimming removed 1 base from V and 0 bases from J, with 10 bases in between. CDR3 sequence: CASSEVAQYSNQPQHF. CDR3 nucleotides: TGTGCCAGCAGTGAAGTCGCACAGTATAGCAATCAGCCCCAGCATTTT.

The sample holds a few counts of this clone. V is TRBV20-1 and J is TRBJ1-1; no clear D. This CDR3 contains 12 residues. Germline V gives CDR1 DFQATT, CDR2 SNEGSKA (reference sequence). The germline V and J ends were trimmed by 3 bases and 4 bases, with 9 bases remaining between them. The CDR3 DNA reads TGCAGTGCTAGTCCCAGGTCCACTGAAGCTTTCTTT. Its translation is CSASPRSTEAFF.

J is TRBJ2-1 and V is TRBV24-1, with a possible D match to TRBD1 (8 bases). CDR1 is KGHDR, CDR2 SFDVKD, per germline. V lost 9 bases to trimming and J lost 9 bases, with 29 bases between them. The CDR3 length is 17 residues. The CDR3 region is CATGGDRTYYDVFEQFF. DNA for the CDR3: TGTGCCACCGGGGGGGACAGGACCTATTACGACGTTTTTGAGCAGTTCTTC.